These 14 T cell receptor beta chains were sequenced from one sample in a study of CD8 T cells in Susac syndrome. Random hexamers were used to reverse transcribe the RNA input (0.5 to 1 ug). TCRdb passed the immunoSEQ multiplex PCR reads through MiXCR, listing each CDR3 protein once. This sample carries about 180,000 distinct CDR3 sequences, approximately 96% of them seen once, and the ten largest clones take about 0.093%. Sequenced sample: CD4+ T cells from PBMCs. These receptors came from a human donor with multiple sclerosis.

This chain links TRBV11-2 with TRBJ1-5; 7 bases fit TRBD1. Germline-derived CDR1 and CDR2 are SGHAT and FQNNGV. This CDR3 spans 13 amino acids. V lost 5 bases, J lost 4 bases, and 2 bases stayed unmatched. CDR3 coding DNA: TGTGCCAGCAGCAGGGGACAGAATCAGCCCCAGCATTTT. Translated, it gives CASSRGQNQPQHF.

The J gene is TRBJ2-1, the V gene TRBV12-3 or TRBV12-4, with 9 bases fitting TRBD2. Losses at the gene ends were 6 bases for V and 4 bases for J; bases not matched to a gene: 7. The CDR3 spans 15 residues. The CDR3 sequence: CASRKTSGRYNEQFF. CDR3 in DNA: TGTGCCAGCAGAAAGACTAGCGGCCGTTACAATGAGCAGTTCTTC.

The chain carries TRBV13 and TRBJ2-2; a possible D gene is TRBD1 (7 bases). Trimming took off 5 bases at V and 5 bases at J, with 18 bases between the two ends. This CDR3 comprises 16 residues. From germline, CDR1 is PRHDT and CDR2 FYEKMQ (reference sequence). The DNA of the CDR3 is TGTGCCAGCAGCCCCGGCGGGACAGCCCCTACCGGGGAGCTGTTTTTT. This translates into CASSPGGTAPTGELFF.

This rearrangement joins TRBV20-1 to TRBJ2-1; D gene uncertain. Looked up from germline, CDR1 is DFQATT and CDR2 is SNEGSKA (reference sequence). Trimming shortened V by 6 bases and J by 3 bases, and 9 bases separated the two germline ends. The CDR3 is made up of 12 amino acids. The CDR3 DNA sequence: TGCAGTGCGGAAGGGAACTACAATGAGCAGTTCTTC. It codes for CSAEGNYNEQFF.

This clonotype has just one count. The chain links TRBV20-1 to TRBJ1-6; D is unclear. The CDR3 is 8 amino acids. Germline loops: CDR1 DFQATT, CDR2 SNEGSKA (reference sequence). This chain's CDR3 is CTHSPLHF. As DNA, the CDR3 is TGCACGCATTCACCCCTCCACTTT.

The CDR3 region has the DNA TGCAGCGTTGTGGGGGAGGTAGACACCATATATTTT. Its translation is CSVVGEVDTIYF. The rearrangement links TRBV29-1 to TRBJ1-3; TRBD1 might be the D (5 bases). Trimming removed 4 bases from V and 8 bases from J, with 12 bases in between. The CDR3 is 12 residues long. In germline, CDR1 is SQVTM, CDR2 ANQGSEA.

The CDR3 spells CASSIGVQTGELFF. As DNA, the CDR3 is TGTGCCAGTAGTATAGGGGTACAAACCGGGGAGCTGTTTTTT. The chain couples TRBV19 to TRBJ2-2; D unclear. Trimming removed 1 base at V and 5 bases at J, with 8 bases between. The CDR3 runs 14 residues. Per germline, CDR1 LNHDA and CDR2 SQIVND (reference sequence). Supplemented by reference TRBV19 and TRBJ2-2, the full variable domain reads DGGITQSPKYLFRKEGQNVTLSCEQNLNHDAMYWYRQDPGQGLRLIYYSQIVNDFQKGDIAEGYSVSREKKESFPLTVTSAQKNPTAFYLCASSIGVQTGELFFGEGSRLTVL.

This clonotype showed up just once. This chain's CDR3 is CASSFGRTYEQYF. The CDR3 DNA reads as TGTGCCAGTAGTTTTGGGCGGACCTACGAGCAGTACTTC. The genes are TRBV19 and TRBJ2-7, with D unclear. V was shortened by 5 bases and J by 2 bases, with 10 bases between the two germline ends. Germline CDR1 and CDR2: LNHDA and SQIVND (reference sequence). The CDR3 consists of 13 residues.

This chain links TRBV9 with TRBJ1-6, with D hard to call. The CDR3 covers 12 residues. V was clipped by 7 bases and J by 9 bases, with 11 bases between them. Germline V gene sequence: CDR1 SGDLS, CDR2 YYNGEE. The CDR3 DNA reads TGTGCCAGCCATAGGGATGGTTCACCCCTCCACTTT. Encoded protein: CASHRDGSPLHF.

The J gene is TRBJ1-5, the V gene TRBV7-2, with D possibly TRBD1 on 5 matching bases. CDR3 size: 15 residues. Germline CDR1 SGHTA, CDR2 FQGNSA. V was clipped by 4 bases and J by 3 bases, with 13 bases between them. The CDR3 spells CASSSAQGFNQPQHF. The DNA for the CDR3 is TGTGCCAGCAGCTCCGCGCAGGGCTTCAATCAGCCCCAGCATTTT. Looking up the rest from reference TRBV7-2 and TRBJ1-5 gives the full variable domain: GAGVSQSPSNKVTEKGKDVELRCDPISGHTALYWYRQSLGQGLEFLIYFQGNSAPDKSGLPSDRFSAERTGGSVSTLTIQRTQQEDSAVYLCASSSAQGFNQPQHFGDGTRLSIL.

The chain couples TRBV6-5 to TRBJ1-5; unclear D gene. From germline, CDR1 is MNHEY and CDR2 SVGAGI. V lost 4 bases and J lost 1, with 8 bases in between. This CDR3 comprises 14 residues. The CDR3 here is CASSSGGSNQPQHF. Written as DNA, the CDR3 is TGTGCCAGCAGTTCCGGCGGGAGCAATCAGCCCCAGCATTTT.

The genes are TRBV12-3 or TRBV12-4 and TRBJ2-5; D perhaps matches TRBD1 (6 bases). Trimming took off 7 bases at V and 4 bases at J, with 13 bases between the two ends. The CDR3 runs 13 residues. CDR3 region: CASNRQDRETQYF. CDR3 nucleotide sequence: TGTGCCAGCAATCGACAGGACCGAGAGACCCAGTACTTC.

The chain couples TRBV5-1 to TRBJ2-1, with TRBD1 matching 9 bases. Germline V lookup: CDR1 SGHRS, CDR2 YFSETQ. This CDR3 is 16 amino acids long. V lost 0 bases to trimming and J lost 6 bases; unmatched junction nucleotides: 7. The CDR3 DNA reads TGCGCCAGCAGCTTGGAACCCCCGGGACAGGGCAATGAGCAGTTCTTC. Its protein is CASSLEPPGQGNEQFF.

The rearrangement uses TRBV27 and TRBJ2-2; D unclear. The CDR3 sequence is 15 residues long. The germline V and J ends were trimmed by 3 bases and 1 base, with 9 bases remaining between them. The germline V gene encodes CDR1 MNHEY and CDR2 SMNVEV (reference sequence). CDR3 residues: CASSFVPGNTGELFF. Written as DNA, the CDR3 is TGTGCCAGCAGTTTCGTCCCAGGGAACACCGGGGAGCTGTTTTTT.